This TCR beta chain was identified during a study of blood T cell repertoires in COVID-19. Recovery among Cohort 3 donors was established by two negative PCRs, clearance, or symptom resolution. The CDR3 is made up of 15 amino acids. CDR1 is SNHLY and CDR2 is FYNNEI in the germline V gene. V was pared by 4 bases and J by 7 bases, with 17 bases between. Profiling relied on immunoSEQ multiplex PCR, and the TCRdb table lists in-frame clones only, not all of them. The sample lists about 320,000 clones; roughly nine tenths were seen once. The chain links TRBV2 to TRBJ2-1; D is possibly TRBD2 (5 bases). The sequenced material came from PBMCs or T cells enriched from blood (not recorded which). This sequence was found in a man aged 60 to 69 who had recovered from COVID-19. CDR3 in amino acids: CASSGLAARGNEQFF. The CDR3 DNA sequence: TGTGCCAGCAGTGGTTTGGCTGCCCGAGGGAATGAGCAGTTCTTC.